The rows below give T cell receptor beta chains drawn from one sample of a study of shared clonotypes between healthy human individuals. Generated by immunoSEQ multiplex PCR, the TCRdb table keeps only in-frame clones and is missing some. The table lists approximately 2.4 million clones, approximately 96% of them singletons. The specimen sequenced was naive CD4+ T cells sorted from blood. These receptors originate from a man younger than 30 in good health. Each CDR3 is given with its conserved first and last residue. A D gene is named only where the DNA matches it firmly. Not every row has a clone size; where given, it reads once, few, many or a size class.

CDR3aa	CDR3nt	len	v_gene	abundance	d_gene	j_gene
CASSSQGAVYTEAFF	TGTGCCAGTAGTTCGCAGGGGGCGGTGTACACTGAAGCTTTCTTT	15	TRBV19	NA	TRBD1	TRBJ1-1
CASSEEGLNTEAFF	TGTGCCAGCAGTGAAGAGGGCCTGAACACTGAAGCTTTCTTT	14	TRBV6-1	NA	NA	TRBJ1-1
CASSLTSTDTQYF	TGCGCCAGCAGTTTGACTAGCACAGATACGCAGTATTTT	13	TRBV5-1	NA	NA	TRBJ2-3
CAISGAEWQREFF	TGTGCCATCAGTGGGGCTGAGTGGCAGAGGGAGTTCTTT	13	TRBV10-3	NA	NA	TRBJ1-1
CARIGGIAKNIQYF	TGTGCCAGAATTGGGGGAATAGCCAAAAACATTCAGTACTTC	14	TRBV6-4	NA	NA	TRBJ2-4
CASSLDSPYEQYF	TGTGCCAGCAGCTTGGACAGCCCCTACGAGCAGTACTTC	13	TRBV5-6	NA	NA	TRBJ2-7
CASSFWTGAEAFF	TGTGCCAGCAGCTTTTGGACAGGGGCTGAAGCTTTCTTT	13	TRBV5-4	NA	TRBD1	TRBJ1-1
CSVASGLVIGNNEQFF	TGCAGCGTCGCATCGGGACTAGTTATCGGTAACAATGAGCAGTTCTTC	16	TRBV29-1	NA	TRBD2	TRBJ2-1
CAIKYRDDTGELFF	TGTGCCATCAAGTACAGGGACGACACCGGGGAGCTGTTTTTT	14	TRBV10-3	NA	NA	TRBJ2-2
CASSYPGLGYTF	TGTGCCAGCAGTTACCCGGGACTGGGCTACACCTTC	12	TRBV28	NA	NA	TRBJ1-2
CASSLDRVNTEAFF	TGCGCCAGCAGTCTGGACAGGGTGAACACTGAAGCTTTCTTT	14	TRBV5-1	NA	TRBD1	TRBJ1-1
CAWGQTNQETQYF	TGTGCCTGGGGACAAACGAACCAAGAGACCCAGTACTTC	13	TRBV30	NA	NA	TRBJ2-5
CAWSSRDQLFF	TGTGCCTGGAGTTCAAGGGACCAGCTGTTCTTC	11	TRBV30	NA	NA	TRBJ2-1
CAWSPGRTRLDWQFF	TGTGCCTGGAGCCCCGGGAGAACTCGGCTTGATTGGCAGTTCTTC	15	TRBV30	NA	NA	TRBJ2-1
CASSQGLAAPYQQYF	TGCGCCAGCAGCCAGGGACTAGCGGCACCTTACCAGCAGTACTTC	15	TRBV4-1	NA	TRBD2	TRBJ2-7
CASSLTVQRETQYF	TGTGCCAGCAGCCTAACAGTCCAACGAGAGACCCAGTACTTC	14	TRBV2	NA	NA	TRBJ2-5
CASSSGRGDNQPQHF	TGTGCCAGCAGTTCTGGACGGGGGGACAATCAGCCCCAGCATTTT	15	TRBV6-5	once	NA	TRBJ1-5
CASSLEGAAINTEAFF	TGTGCCAGCAGCTTAGAGGGGGCCGCGATAAACACTGAAGCTTTCTTT	16	TRBV7-8	NA	TRBD1	TRBJ1-1
CASSLAATATYEQYF	TGTGCCAGCAGTTTAGCGGCGACAGCCACCTACGAGCAGTACTTC	15	TRBV27	NA	NA	TRBJ2-7
CASSFIIGTQYF	TGTGCCAGCAGCTTTATTATTGGTACGCAGTATTTT	12	TRBV7-9	NA	NA	TRBJ2-3
CASSGTGNTGELFF	TGTGCCAGCAGTGGGACAGGGAACACCGGGGAGCTGTTTTTT	14	TRBV27	NA	TRBD1	TRBJ2-2
CASSLAGSQSTDTQYF	TGTGCCAGCAGCTTGGCCGGGTCCCAGTCCACAGATACGCAGTATTTT	16	TRBV5-4	NA	NA	TRBJ2-3
CSVEVGAGTDTQYF	TGCAGCGTTGAAGTTGGCGCGGGCACAGATACGCAGTATTTT	14	TRBV29-1	once	NA	TRBJ2-3
CASSLERVSSYEQYF	TGTGCCAGCAGCTTAGAGCGGGTTAGCTCCTACGAGCAGTACTTC	15	TRBV7-2	NA	NA	TRBJ2-7
CASSRETLTEAFF	TGTGCCAGCAGCCGGGAGACCCTCACTGAAGCTTTCTTT	13	TRBV6-1	NA	NA	TRBJ1-1
CASSPPGQGDTEAFF	TGTGCCAGCTCACCCCCAGGACAGGGGGACACTGAAGCTTTCTTT	15	TRBV18	NA	TRBD1	TRBJ1-1
CASTSGTAYGYTF	TGTGCCAGCACCTCCGGGACCGCCTATGGCTACACCTTC	13	TRBV6-5	NA	NA	TRBJ1-2
CASSPSFGEQFF	TGTGCCAGCTCACCGAGCTTCGGAGAGCAGTTCTTC	12	TRBV18	NA	NA	TRBJ2-1
CASSAVNTEAFF	TGTGCCAGCAGTGCCGTGAACACTGAAGCTTTCTTT	12	TRBV6-1	NA	NA	TRBJ1-1
CASSSAHRDTYEQYF	TGTGCCAGCAGCTCGGCCCACAGGGATACCTACGAGCAGTACTTC	15	TRBV7-2	NA	NA	TRBJ2-7
CSVEKAGGPTDTQYF	TGCAGCGTTGAGAAAGCGGGGGGGCCTACAGATACGCAGTATTTT	15	TRBV29-1	once	TRBD2	TRBJ2-3
CASRFGTNIEKLFF	TGTGCCAGCAGATTCGGGACAAACATTGAAAAACTGTTTTTT	14	TRBV28	NA	NA	TRBJ1-4
CASSVPGQAYSPLHF	TGTGCCAGCAGTGTCCCGGGACAGGCATATTCACCCCTCCACTTT	15	TRBV28	NA	TRBD1	TRBJ1-6
CASSRTGMNTEAFF	TGTGCCAGCAGTCGGACAGGGATGAACACTGAAGCTTTCTTT	14	TRBV6-1	NA	TRBD1	TRBJ1-1
CAISNRGSTEGYTF	TGTGCCATCAGTAATAGGGGATCGACAGAAGGCTACACCTTC	14	TRBV10-3	NA	NA	TRBJ1-2
CASSEGTDYSNQPQHF	TGTGCCAGCAGTGAAGGGACAGATTATAGCAATCAGCCCCAGCATTTT	16	TRBV2	NA	NA	TRBJ1-5
CASSWVQGYTEAFF	TGTGCCAGCAGCTGGGTCCAGGGGTATACTGAAGCTTTCTTT	14	TRBV27	NA	NA	TRBJ1-1
CASRSRATNEKLFF	TGTGCCAGCAGATCCCGGGCCACTAATGAAAAACTGTTTTTT	14	TRBV6-5	NA	NA	TRBJ1-4
CASSLGRSIAKNIQYF	TGTGCCAGCAGCTTAGGGCGGTCCATAGCCAAAAACATTCAGTACTTC	16	TRBV11-2	NA	NA	TRBJ2-4
CASRGEGRYEQYF	TGTGCCAGCAGAGGGGAGGGCCGCTACGAGCAGTACTTC	13	TRBV27	NA	TRBD2	TRBJ2-7
CASRSTVTNEQFF	TGCGCCAGCCGCTCTACAGTAACCAATGAGCAGTTCTTC	13	TRBV5-1	NA	NA	TRBJ2-1
CASSHSRGGTGELFF	TGTGCCAGCAGCCACAGCAGGGGCGGCACCGGGGAGCTGTTTTTT	15	TRBV14	NA	NA	TRBJ2-2
CAWSVLGDRQYF	TGTGCCTGGAGTGTACTCGGGGACAGGCAGTACTTC	12	TRBV30	NA	TRBD1	TRBJ2-7
CASSFAGPGEKLFF	TGTGCCAGCAGCTTCGCAGGGCCGGGTGAAAAACTGTTTTTT	14	TRBV5-6	NA	NA	TRBJ1-4
CASSKGAKGKLFF	TGTGCCAGCAGCAAAGGGGCGAAGGGAAAACTGTTTTTT	13	TRBV21-1	NA	NA	TRBJ1-4
CASSERVSGYTF	TGTGCCAGCAGTGAAAGGGTTTCTGGCTACACCTTC	12	TRBV2	once	NA	TRBJ1-2
CATSQESNQPQHF	TGTGCTACAAGTCAGGAGAGCAATCAGCCCCAGCATTTT	13	TRBV30	NA	NA	TRBJ1-5
CASSPTLVSNQPQHF	TGTGCCAGCAGTCCGACTCTTGTTAGCAATCAGCCCCAGCATTTT	15	TRBV6-5	NA	NA	TRBJ1-5
CASSLEGSRRNIQYF	TGCGCCAGCAGCTTGGAAGGGAGTAGGCGCAACATTCAGTACTTC	15	TRBV5-1	NA	NA	TRBJ2-4
CASSRDSAVNTEAFF	TGTGCCAGCAGCCGAGACAGTGCGGTGAACACTGAAGCTTTCTTT	15	TRBV5-4	NA	NA	TRBJ1-1
CASSYRDSGIGDTQYF	TGTGCCAGCAGTTACAGGGACAGCGGGATAGGGGATACGCAGTATTTT	16	TRBV6-5	NA	NA	TRBJ2-3
CASSLTSGLYEQYF	TGTGCCAGCAGCCTCACTAGCGGGTTGTACGAGCAGTACTTC	14	TRBV6-1	NA	TRBD2	TRBJ2-7
CATSRARVSYEQYF	TGTGCCACCAGCAGAGCTCGGGTCTCCTACGAGCAGTACTTC	14	TRBV15	NA	NA	TRBJ2-7
CASSSARSGGPDF	TGTGCCAGCAGTTCGGCCCGGAGCGGGGGGCCGGACTTC	13	TRBV28	NA	TRBD2	TRBJ2-7
CASSLLSSRAAFF	TGTGCCAGCAGTTTATTATCTAGCCGGGCAGCTTTCTTT	13	TRBV27	once	NA	TRBJ1-1